The 10 T cell receptor beta chains in this list originate from one sample, sequenced in a study of identical twins. One entry per CDR3 protein results from TCRdb running MiXCR on the 5' RACE reads. The sample includes about 730,000 distinct CDR3 sequences, over 20% of them seen just once. These data were also reused for a study on T cells expressing NK-cell markers.

Sample: PBMCs. Receptor source: a woman under 30 in good health.

J is TRBJ2-3 and V is TRBV5-1; D remains unclear. The germline gives CDR1 SGHRS, CDR2 YFSETQ. V was shortened by 6 bases and J by 0 bases, with 11 bases between the two germline ends. This CDR3 is 14 amino acids long. The CDR3 spells CASKAAASTDTQYF. The CDR3 bases are TGCGCCAGCAAGGCAGCCGCTAGCACAGATACGCAGTATTTT.

This clonotype occurred many times. The chain has TRBV7-6 and TRBJ1-5, with 8 bases matching TRBD1. Losses at the gene ends were 3 bases for V and 8 bases for J; bases not matched to a gene: 9. The CDR3 has 15 amino acids. From germline, CDR1 is SGHVS and CDR2 FNYEAQ. The CDR3: CASSFKGQGIEPQHF. In DNA form, the CDR3 reads TGTGCCAGCAGCTTCAAAGGACAGGGAATCGAGCCCCAGCATTTT.

This clonotype was observed many times. The rearrangement links TRBV5-1 to TRBJ2-3; 8 bases are a match to TRBD2. The length of the CDR3 is 15 residues. The J segment lost 5 bases and the V segment lost 0 bases, leaving 5 bases of the junction unmatched. The V gene's germline CDR1 is SGHRS and CDR2 YFSETQ. The CDR3 DNA follows: TGCGCCAGCAGCTTGGAGGGACTAGACTTAGATACGCAGTATTTT. Encoded protein: CASSLEGLDLDTQYF.

This clonotype was seen a handful of times. A much larger clone sits a single nucleotide away, making a read error possible. The chain couples TRBV12-3 or TRBV12-4 to TRBJ2-5, with 7 bases fitting TRBD1. The CDR3 loop spans 12 amino acids. Trimming took 6 bases from V and 5 from J; bases not matched to a gene: 3. The CDR3, as DNA: TGTGCCAGCAGGGGACAGCGGGAGACCCAGTACTTC. Translating gives CASRGQRETQYF.

CDR3: CANDAGLTTDTQYF. The CDR3, as DNA: TGTGCCAACGACGCTGGACTAACAACAGATACGCAGTATTTT. V and J are TRBV11-2 and TRBJ2-3; D possibly corresponds to TRBD2 (6 bases). This CDR3 contains 14 residues. The germline V and J ends were trimmed by 10 bases and 3 bases, with 17 bases remaining between them. Germline V gives CDR1 SGHAT, CDR2 FQNNGV. The full variable domain, with the rest looked up from reference TRBV11-2 and TRBJ2-3, is EAGVAQSPRYKIIEKRQSVAFWCNPISGHATLYWYQQILGQGPKLLIQFQNNGVVDDSQLPKDRFSAERLKGVDSTLKIQPAKLEDSAVYLCANDAGLTTDTQYFGPGTRLTVL.

This clonotype turned up a few times. The V call is TRBV20-1, the J call TRBJ2-7; a possible D gene is TRBD1 (6 bases). The CDR3 runs 12 residues. Germline assignment: CDR1 DFQATT and CDR2 SNEGSKA (reference sequence). Trimming took 5 bases from V and 3 from J, leaving 11 bases between them. CDR3 DNA: TGCAGTGCTCGGCCGGACAGCTACGAGCAGTACTTC. Its protein is CSARPDSYEQYF.

J is TRBJ2-1 and V is TRBV7-2; 10 bases agree with TRBD2. The CDR3 has 16 amino acids. Germline CDR1 SGHTA, CDR2 FQGNSA. V lost 7 bases to trimming and J lost 9 bases; unmatched junction nucleotides: 15. CDR3 in amino acids: CASTLRGLAGVSEQFF. Here the CDR3 DNA reads TGTGCCAGCACGCTACGGGGGCTAGCGGGAGTTAGTGAGCAGTTCTTC.

Many counts were recorded for this clonotype. CDR3: CASTMTGESPLHF. For the CDR3, the DNA is TGTGCCAGCACCATGACAGGGGAGTCACCCCTCCACTTT. The rearrangement links TRBV12-3 or TRBV12-4 to TRBJ1-6; 8 bases are a match to TRBD1. Trimming at V came to 7 bases and at J to 10 bases, leaving 6 bases not matched to a gene. This CDR3 comprises 13 residues.

There are many counts of this clonotype. The gene calls are TRBV6-2 or TRBV6-3 and TRBJ2-1; a possible D gene is TRBD1 (6 bases). The CDR3 is 12 amino acids. Germline V CDR1 and CDR2: MNHEY, SVGEGT. Trimming left V 7 bases short and J 6 bases short, with 10 bases between. CDR3 residues: CASTDSSNEQFF. CDR3 sequence (DNA): TGTGCCAGCACGGACAGCAGCAATGAGCAGTTCTTC.

This chain links TRBV20-1 with TRBJ2-4; D is unresolved. Germline V gives CDR1 DFQATT, CDR2 SNEGSKA (reference sequence). Trimming left V 6 bases short and J 1 base short, with 10 bases between. The CDR3 has 13 amino acids. In DNA form, the CDR3 reads TGCAGTGCCCAAGTAGTGGCCAAAAACATTCAGTACTTC. This gives the protein CSAQVVAKNIQYF.